This T cell receptor beta chain emerged from a study of T-cell memory formation after mild COVID-19. Libraries for TCRalpha and TCRbeta carried sample barcodes and unique molecular identifiers via 5'RACE. TCRdb used MiXCR to reprocess the 5' RACE reads, holding one entry per CDR3 protein. The sample has roughly 240,000 distinct CDR3 sequences; about 16% are singletons. General study results and limits: Those CD4+ clones that contracted were mainly in CM and EM (CD8+ ones in EMRA). Clones that shrank (day 15 to 85) were balanced CD4/CD8, whereas later expanders leaned CD4+.

With respect to this clonotype: Its cognate antigen is unknown.

The CDR3 is 12 residues long. CDR1 and CDR2 (germline): SGHAT, FQNNGV. V was trimmed by 5 bases and J by 6 bases, leaving 11 bases between them. The V and J genes are TRBV11-2 and TRBJ2-7; unclear D gene. Sequences were obtained from PBMCs or a T cell subset sorted from them (not recorded which). This sequence originates from an adult woman who had mild COVID-19 (a few samples of this study predate the infection). Cell type and time point are not known. CDR3 nucleotides: TGTGCCAGCAGCCGGCTTGATACCGAGCAGTACTTC. It specifies CASSRLDTEQYF.